This is a list of T cell receptor beta chains from one sample in a study of blood T cell repertoires in COVID-19. Only in-frame clones appear in the TCRdb table, and some are missing; sequencing was by immunoSEQ multiplex PCR. This table holds 250,000 to 300,000 clones, 86% found once. Material: peripheral blood. The receptors originated from a woman aged 65 to 85 with COVID-19, enrolled during active disease. Each CDR3 is given with its conserved first and last residue. D genes are given only for firm matches. Expanded clones are given a class, and other clones once, few, many or no size at all.

TRBV24-1	-	TRBJ2-2	once	CATQQGGGAGELFF	TGTGCCACGCAACAAGGGGGGGGCGCCGGGGAGCTGTTTTTT
TRBV7-9	-	TRBJ2-5	-	CASSSPGGTGRQETQYF	TGTGCCAGCAGCTCCCCGGGAGGGACAGGGCGGCAAGAGACCCAGTACTTC
TRBV28	-	TRBJ1-1	-	CASYWPFDTEAFF	TGTGCCAGCTATTGGCCGTTCGACACTGAAGCTTTCTTT
TRBV9	TRBD2	TRBJ2-2	-	CASSGERGGARGTGELFF	TGTGCCAGCAGCGGGGAGCGGGGGGGTGCTCGTGGCACCGGGGAGCTGTTTTTT
TRBV19	-	TRBJ2-7	-	CASSDPGYYEQYF	TGTGCCAGTAGTGACCCAGGGTACTACGAGCAGTACTTC
TRBV4-1	-	TRBJ2-7	-	CASSPDSYEQYF	TGCGCCAGCAGCCCGGACAGTTACGAGCAGTACTTC
TRBV6-5	-	TRBJ1-3	-	CASSPQHTTGNTIYF	TGTGCCAGCAGTCCCCAACATACAACTGGAAACACCATATATTTT
TRBV21-1	-	TRBJ1-5	-	CASSKGPSTSNQPQHF	TGTGCCAGCAGCAAAGGCCCCTCTACTAGCAATCAGCCCCAGCATTTT
TRBV6-2/TRBV6-3	TRBD2	TRBJ2-2	few	CASSPREAGGTGELFF	TGTGCCAGCAGCCCCCGGGAAGCGGGGGGCACCGGGGAGCTGTTTTTT
TRBV4-2	TRBD2	TRBJ2-3	-	CASSQDSRGGGGTDTQYF	TGTGCCAGCAGCCAAGATTCGAGGGGCGGGGGAGGCACAGATACGCAGTATTTT
TRBV5-1	TRBD1	TRBJ2-3	once	CASSSGTGSTDTQYF	TGCGCCAGCAGCTCCGGGACAGGGAGCACAGATACGCAGTATTTT
TRBV21-1	-	TRBJ2-1	once	CASSKWGSRGENEQFF	TGTGCCAGCAGCAAATGGGGTTCGCGGGGCGAGAATGAGCAGTTCTTC
TRBV19	TRBD1	TRBJ2-7	few	CASSIRVTGKGHEQYF	TGTGCCAGTAGTATAAGAGTGACAGGGAAAGGCCACGAGCAGTACTTC
TRBV30	-	TRBJ1-5	-	CAWSVRVWQKNQPQHF	TGTGCCTGGAGTGTACGTGTCTGGCAGAAGAATCAGCCCCAGCATTTT
TRBV5-1	TRBD2	TRBJ2-2	once	CASSPAGTSGGRELFF	TGCGCCAGCAGCCCTGCCGGGACTAGCGGGGGACGGGAGCTGTTTTTT
TRBV2	-	TRBJ1-2	few	CAISLANYGYTF	TGTGCCATATCTCTAGCTAACTATGGCTACACCTTC
TRBV7-8	TRBD1	TRBJ1-2	-	CASSLGGTGNFGYTF	TGTGCCAGCAGCTTAGGGGGGACAGGAAACTTTGGCTACACCTTC
TRBV7-9	TRBD1	TRBJ2-3	-	CASSSTGVTDTQYF	TGTGCCAGCAGCTCCACAGGGGTCACAGATACGCAGTATTTT
TRBV7-2	-	TRBJ2-2	-	CASILKSGVTGELFF	TGTGCCAGCATCTTAAAATCCGGGGTTACCGGGGAGCTGTTTTTT
TRBV6-5	TRBD1	TRBJ1-2	-	CASGTGGGYGYTF	TGTGCCAGCGGGACAGGGGGCGGGTATGGCTACACCTTC
TRBV5-1	-	TRBJ2-4	once	CASSWGRDRAKNIQYF	TGCGCCAGCAGCTGGGGGAGGGACAGGGCCAAAAACATTCAGTACTTC
TRBV7-9	TRBD1	TRBJ1-2	-	CASSLATGPGIGYTF	TGTGCCAGCAGCTTGGCGACAGGGCCAGGGATCGGCTACACCTTC
TRBV7-9	-	TRBJ1-1	few	CASSLQGTTEAFF	TGTGCCAGCAGCTTACAGGGAACCACTGAAGCTTTCTTT
TRBV6-4	-	TRBJ2-7	-	CASILGADF	TGTGCCAGCATATTAGGGGCGGACTTC
TRBV6-4	-	TRBJ2-3	-	CASSDGFPGDTQYF	TGTGCCAGCAGTGACGGGTTCCCAGGGGATACGCAGTATTTT
TRBV20-1	-	TRBJ1-2	-	CSATLGPSYTF	TGCAGTGCCACCTTGGGGCCCAGCTACACCTTC
TRBV28	-	TRBJ1-1	-	CANGGSNTEAFF	TGTGCCAACGGCGGATCGAACACTGAAGCTTTCTTT
TRBV19	TRBD1	TRBJ1-6	-	CASTHRDRDSPLHF	TGTGCCAGTACCCACCGGGACAGGGATTCACCCCTCCACTTT
TRBV10-3	-	TRBJ1-6	-	CAISLRDTGDSPLHF	TGTGCCATCAGTCTCCGGGACACCGGGGATTCACCCCTCCACTTT
TRBV19	-	TRBJ1-6	-	CASSFQESGGSPLHF	TGTGCCAGTAGTTTTCAAGAATCTGGAGGTTCACCCCTCCACTTT
TRBV10-3	-	TRBJ1-1	-	CAISGMNTEAFF	TGTGCCATCTCAGGGATGAACACTGAAGCTTTCTTT
TRBV29-1	TRBD1	TRBJ1-4	-	CSVGWTGDEKLFF	TGCAGCGTTGGTTGGACAGGGGACGAAAAACTGTTTTTT
TRBV28	TRBD1	TRBJ2-3	-	CARDRDIDTQYF	TGTGCCAGGGACAGGGATATAGATACGCAGTATTTT
TRBV7-9	TRBD2	TRBJ2-3	-	CASSFIAGGGASRTQYF	TGTGCCAGCAGCTTTATTGCAGGCGGGGGGGCCTCGAGGACGCAGTATTTT
TRBV9	-	TRBJ2-2	-	CASSPRGGLNTGELFF	TGTGCCAGCAGCCCTAGGGGGGGGCTTAACACCGGGGAGCTGTTTTTT
TRBV25-1	TRBD1	TRBJ1-6	-	CASSEGTGRPPLHF	TGTGCCAGCAGTGAGGGGACAGGCCGTCCACCCCTCCACTTT
TRBV2	TRBD1	TRBJ2-3	-	CASSVYRGGTDTQYF	TGTGCCAGCAGTGTATACAGGGGTGGCACAGATACGCAGTATTTT
TRBV9	TRBD1	TRBJ1-3	once	CASSATGGLSGNTIYF	TGTGCCAGCAGCGCGACAGGGGGCCTCTCTGGAAACACCATATATTTT
TRBV2	TRBD1	TRBJ1-1	-	CASWGLDRIFMNTEAFF	TGTGCCAGCTGGGGGCTGGACAGGATATTCATGAACACTGAAGCTTTCTTT
TRBV6-1	TRBD1	TRBJ1-2	-	CASREPTGTGFRYGYTF	TGTGCCAGCAGAGAACCCACCGGGACAGGGTTCCGGTATGGCTACACCTTC
TRBV4-3	-	TRBJ1-1	-	CASSQSGMSTEAFF	TGCGCCAGCAGCCAGAGCGGAATGAGCACTGAAGCTTTCTTT
TRBV20-1	-	TRBJ1-1	-	CSVRGLADFF	TGCAGTGTAAGGGGGTTAGCTGATTTCTTT
TRBV27	-	TRBJ2-3	-	CASSFSTDTQYF	TGTGCCAGCAGCTTTAGCACAGATACGCAGTATTTT
TRBV28	-	TRBJ2-7	-	CASYGQGLSYEQYF	TGTGCCAGTTACGGGCAGGGGCTCTCCTACGAGCAGTACTTC
TRBV19	-	TRBJ1-2	-	CASRSGQVFYGYTF	TGTGCCAGTAGGTCTGGACAAGTGTTCTATGGCTACACCTTC
TRBV2	-	TRBJ2-7	-	CASSQGLGGRYEQYF	TGTGCCAGCAGTCAAGGGCTCGGGGGGCGCTACGAGCAGTACTTC
TRBV19	-	TRBJ1-1	-	CASSSPQGGMNTEAFF	TGTGCCAGTAGTTCCCCCCAGGGAGGAATGAACACTGAAGCTTTCTTT
TRBV2	-	TRBJ1-5	few	CASGDQYQPQHF	TGTGCCAGCGGAGACCAATATCAGCCCCAGCATTTT
TRBV30	-	TRBJ1-2	once	CAWSEGGYGYTF	TGTGCCTGGAGTGAGGGAGGCTATGGCTACACCTTC
TRBV27	-	TRBJ2-1	-	CASSLGQIPYNEQFF	TGTGCCAGCAGTTTAGGACAGATTCCCTACAATGAGCAGTTCTTC
TRBV2	TRBD2	TRBJ2-1	-	CASSEGLAGTNEQFF	TGTGCCAGCAGTGAAGGGCTAGCGGGTACCAATGAGCAGTTCTTC
TRBV6-4	-	TRBJ2-5	-	CASSRGIQETQYF	TGTGCCAGCAGCCGGGGGATTCAAGAGACCCAGTACTTC
TRBV13	-	TRBJ1-4	-	CASSKRQALNEKLFF	TGTGCCAGCAGCAAACGACAGGCCCTTAATGAAAAACTGTTTTTT
TRBV5-4	TRBD1	TRBJ2-2	-	CASGQGTGGMFF	TGTGCCAGCGGACAGGGGACAGGGGGCATGTTTTTT
TRBV2	-	TRBJ2-1	-	CASSETTTGEQFF	TGTGCCAGCAGTGAAACGACGACTGGTGAGCAGTTCTTC
TRBV5-6	TRBD2	TRBJ2-5	-	CASSLTGGQETQYF	TGTGCCAGCAGCTTAACGGGGGGGCAAGAGACCCAGTACTTC
TRBV28	TRBD2	TRBJ2-5	-	CASSSLAGGWETQYF	TGTGCCAGCAGTTCACTAGCGGGGGGTTGGGAGACCCAGTACTTC